Below are 4 T cell receptor beta chains sequenced from a single sample in a study of blood T cell repertoires in COVID-19. The assay was immunoSEQ multiplex PCR, and TCRdb's table has in-frame clones only and misses some. The table has 400,000 to 550,000 clones, 87% seen once. The sample comprised PBMCs or T cells enriched from blood (not recorded which). The receptors stem from a woman in her late teens or twenties with acute COVID-19.

The chain recombines TRBV7-2 with TRBJ2-1, with D unresolved. V was shortened by 5 bases and J by 2 bases, with 16 bases between the two germline ends. This CDR3 is built from 16 residues. CDR1 and CDR2 (germline): SGHTA, FQGNSA. In DNA form, the CDR3 reads TGTGCCAGCAGCCTCGACTCGACTCCCACCTACAATGAGCAGTTCTTC. It codes for CASSLDSTPTYNEQFF.

This chain links TRBV10-3 with TRBJ2-6; 8 nucleotides align to TRBD1. The germline gives CDR1 ENHRY, CDR2 SYGVKD. The CDR3 runs to 15 residues. With 7 bases clipped from V and 0 bases from J, the junction kept 2 bases outside the gene matches. The CDR3 reads CAITTGGSGANVLTF. CDR3 nucleotides: TGTGCCATCACAACAGGGGGCTCTGGGGCCAACGTCCTGACTTTC.

The chain carries TRBV5-6 and TRBJ2-1, with 12 positions matching TRBD2. This CDR3 spans 15 amino acids. Germline values: CDR1 SGHDT, CDR2 YYEEEE. The junction had 4 bases not matched to a gene; V was cut back by 3 bases and J by 6 bases. CDR3 in amino acids: CASSWGTSGSNEQFF. CDR3 coding DNA: TGTGCCAGCAGCTGGGGGACTAGCGGGTCCAATGAGCAGTTCTTC.

As for this clone: This could be a read error, since a much larger clone is one nucleotide away. The chain uses TRBV5-5 and TRBJ1-6; D not resolved. The germline V gene has CDR1 SGHKS and CDR2 YYEKEE (reference sequence). There are 15 residues in the CDR3. Trimming cost V 2 bases and J 0 bases, with 6 bases left between them. In DNA form, the CDR3 reads TGTGCCAGCAGCTTACAGAGCTCCTATAATTCACCCCTCCACTTT. It translates to CASSLQSSYNSPLHF. Together with reference TRBV5-5 and TRBJ1-6, the CDR3 gives the full variable domain: DAGVTQSPTHLIKTRGQQVTLRCSPISGHKSVSWYQQVLGQGPQFIFQYYEKEERGRGNFPDRFSARQFPNYSSELNVNALLLGDSALYLCASSLQSSYNSPLHFGNGTRLTVT.